The 20 T cell receptor beta chains listed next were all sequenced from one sample in a study of CD8+CD57+ T cells in acquired aplastic anemia. CDR3 and TCR beta VDJ profiling relied on genomic DNA as the template. TCRdb reprocessed the reads via MiXCR and lists one record per CDR3 protein. In the table there are roughly 190,000 distinct CDR3 sequences, approximately 52% of which are singletons. Source material: sorted CD4+, CD8+, or CD8+CD57+ T cells (not recorded which) from PBMCs. Receptors originate from a human donor in good health, serving as a control.

Points on this clonotype: This may be a read error, as it is one base from a much larger clone. This chain links TRBV11-2 with TRBJ1-6; D is perhaps TRBD1 (6 bases). CDR1 and CDR2 from the germline V gene are SGHAT and FQNNGV. The CDR3 totals 15 residues. The CDR3 reads CASGLGQGRDSPLHF. CDR3 DNA sequence: TGTGCCAGCGGCTTAGGGCAGGGGAGAGATTCACCCCTCCACTTT. Variable domain in full (rest from reference TRBV11-2 and TRBJ1-6): EAGVAQSPRYKIIEKRQSVAFWCNPISGHATLYWYQQILGQGPKLLIQFQNNGVVDDSQLPKDRFSAERLKGVDSTLKIQPAKLEDSAVYLCASGLGQGRDSPLHFGNGTRLTVT.

The chain couples TRBV6-5 to TRBJ2-7; possible D gene TRBD2, 5 bases. Germline lookup yields CDR1 MNHEY and CDR2 SVGAGI. The CDR3 has 13 amino acids. V lost 4 bases to trimming and J lost 6 bases, with 13 bases between them. CDR3 amino acids: CASSSFLASEQYF. Here the CDR3 DNA reads TGTGCCAGCAGTTCATTTCTAGCATCCGAGCAGTACTTC.

There are a few counts of this clonotype. The chain links TRBV7-2 to TRBJ1-2; 9 bases line up with TRBD1. The CDR3 is 17 amino acids. The V gene end was trimmed by 5 bases and the J gene end by 0 bases; junction bases not matched to a gene: 10. Germline-derived CDR1 and CDR2 are SGHTA and FQGNSA. The DNA for the CDR3 is TGTGCCAGCAGCATTGACAGGGGGTTGGTGACTAACTATGGCTACACCTTC. Its translation is CASSIDRGLVTNYGYTF.

This clonotype was counted ten times or more. The genes are TRBV28 and TRBJ1-6; D gene ambiguous. Germline CDR1 reads MDHEN; CDR2 reads SYDVKM. V shed 2 bases and J shed 7 bases, with 6 bases lying between them. This CDR3 region has 13 residues. CDR3 amino acids: CASSLPHNSPLHF. The DNA for the CDR3 is TGTGCCAGCAGTTTACCCCACAATTCACCCCTCCACTTT.

The chain uses TRBV6-5 and TRBJ1-2; 7 bases line up with TRBD1. The CDR3 has 13 residues. Per germline, CDR1 MNHEY and CDR2 SVGAGI. V gave up 6 bases and J gave up 12 bases; unmatched junction bases: 13. In nucleotides, the CDR3 is TGTGCCAGCAGGCAACAGGGGATCTACCTTCACACCTTC. This gives the protein CASRQQGIYLHTF.

The rearrangement uses TRBV15 and TRBJ1-6; a weak D match, TRBD1 (6 bases). Germline V gene sequence: CDR1 LNHNV, CDR2 YYDKDF (reference sequence). Trimming stripped 5 bases from V and 7 bases from J, with 18 bases between. The CDR3 extends over 16 amino acids. The CDR3 coding sequence is TGTGCCACCAGCCGGGGGTCTCAGGGGTACAATTCACCCCTCCACTTT. This sequence encodes CATSRGSQGYNSPLHF.

The sample holds a few counts of this clonotype. One end of the junction is discordant with germline, which a read error may explain. The chain carries TRBV5-1 and TRBJ1-1, with D uncertain. This CDR3 is built from 13 residues. Germline-derived CDR1 and CDR2 are SGHRS and YFSETQ. The CDR3 sequence is CASSLDGNTEASF. The CDR3 DNA sequence: TGCGCCAGCAGCTTGGACGGGAACACTGAAGCTTCCTTT.

This clonotype was counted ten times or more. V gene TRBV5-8 combines with J gene TRBJ1-2; 7 bases agree with TRBD1. CDR1 and CDR2 from the germline V gene are SGHTS and YDEGEE. CDR3 size: 15 residues. Trimming cost V 2 bases and J 3 bases; bases outside gene matches: 7. This CDR3 reads CASSFFLGTDYGYTF. The CDR3 region has the DNA TGTGCCAGCAGCTTTTTTCTCGGGACAGACTATGGCTACACCTTC.

The chain combines TRBV18 with TRBJ2-1, with D unclear. From germline, CDR1 is KGHSH and CDR2 LQKENI. This CDR3 comprises 12 residues. Trimming stripped 6 bases from V and 4 bases from J, with 7 bases between. CDR3 loop: CASSTAYNEQFF. The CDR3 region has the DNA TGTGCCAGCTCCACCGCATACAATGAGCAGTTCTTC. The full variable domain, with the rest looked up from reference TRBV18 and TRBJ2-1, is NAGVMQNPRHLVRRRGQEARLRCSPMKGHSHVYWYRQLPEEGLKFMVYLQKENIIDESGMPKERFSAEFPKEGPSILRIQQVVRGDSAAYFCASSTAYNEQFFGPGTRLTVL.

Points on this clonotype: A read error may produce the germline difference seen at one junction end. The J gene is TRBJ2-7, the V gene TRBV20-1, with 12 bases fitting TRBD1. Per the germline V gene, CDR1 is DFQATT and CDR2 is SNEGSKA (reference sequence). The CDR3 extends over 12 amino acids. The CDR3: CSAREEGQGAHF. Here the CDR3 DNA reads TGCAGTGCTAGAGAGGAGGGACAGGGGGCGCACTTC.

This clonotype was seen ten or more times. This chain joins TRBV19 and TRBJ2-1; perhaps D is TRBD1 or TRBD2 (7 bases each). CDR3 size: 14 residues. Trimming shortened V by 2 bases and J by 8 bases, and 13 bases separated the two germline ends. CDR1 is LNHDA and CDR2 is SQIVND in the germline V gene (reference sequence). CDR3 in amino acids: CASSISGGGYEQFF. As DNA, the CDR3 is TGTGCCAGTAGTATATCAGGGGGGGGGTATGAGCAGTTCTTC.

V is TRBV15 and J is TRBJ2-5; either TRBD1 or TRBD2 may supply D (6 bases each). This CDR3 comprises 15 residues. The germline V gene has CDR1 LNHNV and CDR2 YYDKDF (reference sequence). V was trimmed by 0 bases and J by 1 base, leaving 9 bases between them. CDR3 DNA sequence: TGTGCCACCAGCAGAGATCCGGGGGCCCAAGAGACCCAGTACTTC. It encodes CATSRDPGAQETQYF. Drawing the rest from reference TRBV15 and TRBJ2-5, the complete variable domain is DAMVIQNPRYQVTQFGKPVTLSCSQTLNHNVMYWYQQKSSQAPKLLFHYYDKDFNNEADTPDNFQSRRPNTSFCFLDIRSPGLGDTAMYLCATSRDPGAQETQYFGPGTRLLVL.

J is TRBJ2-7 and V is TRBV10-3; TRBD1 agrees at 10 bases. After removal of 3 bases from V and 0 bases from J, the junction contained 5 bases not matched to a gene. The CDR3 covers 16 residues. CDR1 is ENHRY, CDR2 SYGVKD, per germline. CDR3 bases: TGTGCCATCAGTGACGTCGGGACAGGGGTCTCCTACGAGCAGTACTTC. Translating gives CAISDVGTGVSYEQYF.

The chain employs TRBV15 and TRBJ2-7, with TRBD1 matching over 8 bases. Germline V gives CDR1 LNHNV, CDR2 YYDKDF (reference sequence). The CDR3 has 15 amino acids. After removal of 3 bases from V and 0 bases from J, the junction contained 4 bases not matched to a gene. The CDR3 reads CATSRGTGNSYEQYF. CDR3 nucleotide sequence: TGTGCCACCAGCAGGGGGACAGGCAACTCCTACGAGCAGTACTTC.

The chain employs TRBV7-9 and TRBJ1-4; D is perhaps TRBD1 (5 bases). Germline lookup yields CDR1 SEHNR and CDR2 FQNEAQ (reference sequence). V shed 5 bases and J shed 7 bases, with 11 bases lying between them. The CDR3 length is 13 residues. CDR3 loop: CASSPRGVEKLFF. Here the CDR3 DNA reads TGTGCCAGCAGCCCACGGGGGGTTGAAAAACTGTTTTTT. The variable domain in full, with the rest retrieved from reference TRBV7-9 and TRBJ1-4, is DTGVSQNPRHKITKRGQNVTFRCDPISEHNRLYWYRQTLGQGPEFLTYFQNEAQLEKSRLLSDRFSAERPKGSFSTLEIQRTEQGDSAMYLCASSPRGVEKLFFGSGTQLSVL.

In its sample, this clonotype was seen once. The V gene is TRBV29-1, the J gene TRBJ2-5; TRBD1 agrees at 8 bases. The V gene's germline CDR1 is SQVTM and CDR2 ANQGSEA. The CDR3 spans 12 residues. Trimming cost V 8 bases and J 5 bases; bases outside gene matches: 7. CDR3 nucleotide sequence: TGCAGCACGGACAGGGCGATGGAGACCCAGTACTTC. It specifies CSTDRAMETQYF.

This clonotype occurred many times. The chain uses TRBV5-5 and TRBJ1-1, with D unclear. In germline, CDR1 is SGHKS, CDR2 YYEKEE (reference sequence). The CDR3 runs 14 residues. Deletions cut 5 bases from V and 7 bases from J, with 18 bases between. CDR3 in amino acids: CASSRTLEAYEAFF. In nucleotides, the CDR3 is TGTGCCAGCAGTCGGACCCTAGAAGCATATGAAGCTTTCTTT. Looking up the rest from reference TRBV5-5 and TRBJ1-1 gives the full variable domain: DAGVTQSPTHLIKTRGQQVTLRCSPISGHKSVSWYQQVLGQGPQFIFQYYEKEERGRGNFPDRFSARQFPNYSSELNVNALLLGDSALYLCASSRTLEAYEAFFGQGTRLTVV.

This clonotype appeared many times. V and J are TRBV5-1 and TRBJ2-5; TRBD2 matches 8 bases. The CDR3 has 15 amino acids. The V segment lost 0 bases and the J segment 3 bases; nucleotides outside the gene matches: 4. Looked up from germline, CDR1 is SGHRS and CDR2 is YFSETQ. CDR3 region: CASSLGPAGEETQYF. The CDR3 bases are TGCGCCAGCAGCTTGGGTCCAGCGGGGGAAGAGACCCAGTACTTC.

This sequence joins TRBV20-1 and TRBJ2-7, with a possible D match to TRBD1 (6 bases). CDR3 length equals 16 residues. Deletions cut 1 base from V and 4 bases from J, with 20 bases between. The germline gives CDR1 DFQATT, CDR2 SNEGSKA (reference sequence). Here the CDR3 DNA reads TGCAGTGCTAGAGGGGCGACAGGCTCAATAATTTACGAGCAGTACTTC. This translates into CSARGATGSIIYEQYF.

This clonotype was counted ten times or more. The chain joins TRBV5-1 to TRBJ1-1; 7 bases align to TRBD1. The CDR3 is 15 residues long. Germline V lookup: CDR1 SGHRS, CDR2 YFSETQ. V lost 4 bases, J lost 1 base, and 7 bases stayed unmatched. CDR3 nucleotide sequence: TGCGCCAGCAGCGTACAGGGGAGAGGGAACACTGAAGCTTTCTTT. This translates into CASSVQGRGNTEAFF. Complete variable domain (other parts from reference TRBV5-1 and TRBJ1-1): KAGVTQTPRYLIKTRGQQVTLSCSPISGHRSVSWYQQTPGQGLQFLFEYFSETQRNKGNFPGRFSGRQFSNSRSEMNVSTLELGDSALYLCASSVQGRGNTEAFFGQGTRLTVV.